This TCR beta chain was recorded in a study of T cell responses to AZD1222 COVID-19 vaccine. Data came from immunoSEQ multiplex PCR; TCRdb stores just in-frame clones and leaves some out. The table has 150,000 to 200,000 clones, 85% to 95% seen once. Study results and limitations: Seropositive at baseline were only a handful of AZD1222 recipients. Clonal diversity may have been underestimated in mostly white British donors. Spike-wide coverage was observed for vaccine-associated CD4 TCRs, with dominant responses at 160-218 and 743-854.

As regards this clone: As yet, its antigen is unknown.

Sequencing was performed on peripheral blood, taken on day 0 of AZD1222 vaccination. The source is an adult in good health.

Written as DNA, the CDR3 is TGTGCCAGCAGCCCCCCGGGAAAGACACCCCAAAATGAGCAGTTCTTC. Protein product: CASSPPGKTPQNEQFF. The rearrangement joins TRBV7-9 to TRBJ2-1, with D possibly matching TRBD2 (5 bases). The CDR3 spans 16 residues. Germline CDR1 reads SEHNR; CDR2 reads FQNEAQ (reference sequence). V was shortened by 5 bases and J by 7 bases, with 21 bases between the two germline ends.